The 13 T cell receptor beta chains below were found in one sample sequenced in a study of blood T cell repertoires in COVID-19 (dated by TCRdb to about 2020). Receptor amplification or capture employed the immunoSEQ multiplex PCR assay. The clones in this table, taken by TCRdb from immuneACCESS, are in-frame only. Not every clone is retained; where verified, under half of the shortfall comes from an unresolved V gene, and the cause of the rest is unknown. Here the sample has about 320,000 clones; roughly nine tenths occur a single time. Approximately 5% of the sample rests with the top ten. Specimen: PBMCs or T cells enriched from blood (not recorded which). These receptors all stem from a woman in her twenties or thirties who had recovered from COVID-19.

This clone was seen once. CDR3 amino acids: CAISPGGWVDQPQHF. In DNA, the CDR3 is TGTGCCATCAGCCCAGGGGGTTGGGTGGATCAGCCCCAGCATTTT. The V call is TRBV10-3, the J call TRBJ1-5; 7 bases align to TRBD1. CDR3 length: 15 residues. V gave up 6 bases and J gave up 5 bases; unmatched junction bases: 10. Germline CDR1 ENHRY, CDR2 SYGVKD.

The chain joins TRBV4-3 to TRBJ2-3, with a weak D call TRBD1 (5 bases). Germline V CDR1 and CDR2: LGHNA, YSLEER. The CDR3 is made up of 15 amino acids. V dropped 0 bases and J dropped 4 bases, with 11 bases sitting between them. The CDR3 DNA reads as TGCGCCAGCAGCCAAGATAAGTGGGGCTCAGATACGCAGTATTTT. Protein sequence: CASSQDKWGSDTQYF.

This clone has only a few counts. The genes are TRBV4-1 and TRBJ1-1, with D possibly being TRBD1 (6 bases). The germline V gene encodes CDR1 MGHRA and CDR2 YSYEKL. V shed 3 bases and J shed 4 bases, with 12 bases lying between them. The CDR3 totals 14 residues. CDR3 sequence reads: CASSHPTGTTEAFF. The CDR3 DNA reads TGCGCCAGCAGCCATCCGACAGGAACCACTGAAGCTTTCTTT.

This chain links TRBV5-1 with TRBJ1-2; maybe TRBD1 (6 bases). The CDR3 is 13 residues long. With 6 bases removed from V and 8 bases from J, the gap between germline ends came to 17 bases. Germline CDR1 and CDR2: SGHRS and YFSETQ. The CDR3: CASTPDRTSGYTF. The CDR3 bases are TGCGCCAGCACCCCAGACAGGACGAGCGGCTACACCTTC.

The chain is built from TRBV9 and TRBJ2-4, with 8 nucleotides matching TRBD1. The germline CDR1 and CDR2 sequences are SGDLS and YYNGEE. Germline trimming cut 4 bases from V and 7 bases from J; bases unmatched to any gene: 4. The CDR3 covers 13 residues. In nucleotides, the CDR3 is TGTGCCAGCAGCCCCAGGACAGGGAACATTCAGTACTTC. Translated: CASSPRTGNIQYF.

This chain uses TRBV20-1 with TRBJ1-1; a weak D match, TRBD1 (6 bases). CDR1 is DFQATT and CDR2 is SNEGSKA in the germline V gene (reference sequence). Deletions cut 3 bases from V and 7 bases from J, with 12 bases between. CDR3 length: 12 amino acids. DNA of the CDR3: TGCAGTGCTAGTTCAGGGGCTCGTGAAGCTTTCTTT. This gives the protein CSASSGAREAFF.

As to this clone: Other DNA sequences from this sample encode an identical CDR3 as well. This chain links TRBV12-3 or TRBV12-4 with TRBJ2-7; D is perhaps TRBD2 (6 bases). Trimming took off 6 bases at V and 0 bases at J, with 6 bases between the two ends. The CDR3 consists of 12 residues. The CDR3 sequence is CASSGGSYEQYF. The DNA of the CDR3 is TGTGCCAGCAGCGGGGGCTCCTACGAGCAGTACTTC.

J is TRBJ2-1 and V is TRBV5-1; D perhaps matches TRBD2 (5 bases). Germline CDR1 and CDR2: SGHRS and YFSETQ. This CDR3 contains 13 residues. Trimming pared 3 bases from V and 5 bases from J, leaving 9 bases between. The chain's CDR3 is CASSWSGNNEQFF. The CDR3 DNA is TGCGCCAGCAGCTGGAGCGGAAACAATGAGCAGTTCTTC.

The chain is built from TRBV6-1 and TRBJ1-3; no clear D gene. The ends were cut back, 2 bases at V and 2 bases at J, with 13 bases in the middle. The CDR3 totals 16 residues. Germline lookup yields CDR1 MNHNS and CDR2 SASEGT. The CDR3 sequence is CASSEFGSTTGNTIYF. The CDR3 nucleotides read TGTGCCAGCAGTGAATTCGGTTCGACTACTGGAAACACCATATATTTT.

The CDR3 coding sequence is TGTGCCAGCAGCTTGCAGACTAACTCCTACGAGCAGTACTTC. It is translated as CASSLQTNSYEQYF. This chain joins TRBV5-4 and TRBJ2-7, with a weak D call TRBD2 (5 bases). V gave up 1 base and J gave up 0 bases, with 8 bases separating them. Per germline, CDR1 SGHNT and CDR2 YYREEE (reference sequence). The length of the CDR3 is 14 residues.

This rearrangement joins TRBV10-3 to TRBJ1-4, with 8 bases fitting TRBD1. CDR3 length: 14 amino acids. Germline V gene data show CDR1 as ENHRY and CDR2 as SYGVKD. Unmatched junction bases numbered 11, after V lost 4 bases and J lost 13 bases. The CDR3 coding sequence is TGTGCCATCAGTGGTGGACAGGGTATCGGTCGACTGTTTTTT. Its translation: CAISGGQGIGRLFF.

V gene TRBV5-1 combines with J gene TRBJ2-3, with TRBD1 identical over 7 bases. Germline V gene sequence: CDR1 SGHRS, CDR2 YFSETQ. The ends lost 4 bases at V and 4 bases at J; junction bases unmatched: 3. The CDR3 runs to 13 residues. CDR3 bases: TGCGCCAGCAGCGAACAGGGGTCAGATACGCAGTATTTT. Its translation: CASSEQGSDTQYF.

V gene TRBV29-1 combines with J gene TRBJ1-1; 8 bases align to TRBD1. This CDR3 comprises 13 residues. The germline V gene encodes CDR1 SQVTM and CDR2 ANQGSEA. V dropped 3 bases and J dropped 5; count of bases not matched to a gene: 5. The CDR3 DNA sequence: TGCAGCGTTGACGCAGGGGGCTGGACTGAAGCTTTCTTT. Translation: CSVDAGGWTEAFF.